The 9 T cell receptor beta chains listed next were all sequenced from one sample in a study of shared clonotypes between healthy human individuals. Assay used: immunoSEQ multiplex PCR; TCRdb lists only in-frame clones, some missing. Here the sample spans fewer than 400,000 clones, around two thirds being singletons. The sample taken for sequencing was memory CD4+ T cells sorted from blood. Documented subset: CD45RA-negative fraction. The receptors here all came from a man younger than 45 in good health.

With regard to this clone: Different DNA sequences within this sample yield the same CDR3. The CDR3 DNA reads TGCGCCAGCAGCTCAACCGGGACTATCAATGAGCAGTTCTTC. Its translation: CASSSTGTINEQFF. The chain couples TRBV5-1 to TRBJ2-1; 7 bases agree with TRBD2. V lost 3 bases to trimming and J lost 6 bases; unmatched junction nucleotides: 6. The germline V gene has CDR1 SGHRS and CDR2 YFSETQ. The CDR3 consists of 14 residues.

The chain joins TRBV5-1 to TRBJ2-5, with a tentative D call TRBD2 (5 bases). In germline, CDR1 is SGHRS, CDR2 YFSETQ. The CDR3 sequence is 14 residues long. V was trimmed by 0 bases and J by 6 bases, leaving 12 bases between them. For the CDR3, the DNA is TGCGCCAGCAGCTTGGAGGCTAGCCCCCAGACCCAGTACTTC. Protein sequence: CASSLEASPQTQYF.

The chain uses TRBV2 and TRBJ2-7, with TRBD1 identical over 9 bases. CDR3 length: 14 amino acids. Trimming at V came to 6 bases and at J to 2 bases, leaving 5 bases not matched to a gene. CDR1 SNHLY and CDR2 FYNNEI come from the germline V gene. DNA for the CDR3: TGTGCCAGCAGCAGGGACAGGGTGACCTACGAGCAGTACTTC. This codes for CASSRDRVTYEQYF.

To note about this clone: A junction boundary mismatches the germline segment, possibly from a read error. The J gene is TRBJ2-1, the V gene TRBV7-7; D could derive from TRBD1 or TRBD2 (5 bases each). The CDR3 loop spans 13 amino acids. Per the germline V gene, CDR1 is SSHAT and CDR2 is FNYEAQ (reference sequence). The DNA for the CDR3 is TGTGCTAGCAGCTGGGACCGAGACAATGAGCAGTTCTTC. Translation gives CASSWDRDNEQFF. Full variable domain (remainder filled in from reference TRBV7-7 and TRBJ2-1): GAGVSQSPRYKVTKRGQDVTLRCDPISSHATLYWYQQALGQGPEFLTYFNYEAQPDKSGLPSDRFSAERPEGSISTLTIQRTEQRDSAMYRCASSWDRDNEQFFGPGTRLTVL.

This clone was seen just once. The chain combines TRBV27 with TRBJ2-3; the D gene is possibly TRBD2 (5 bases). The CDR3 runs to 15 residues. Deletions cut 4 bases from V and 0 bases from J, with 11 bases between. Germline assignment: CDR1 MNHEY and CDR2 SMNVEV (reference sequence). The CDR3 coding sequence is TGTGCCAGCAGTTCACTAGGTTCCAGCACAGATACGCAGTATTTT. This codes for CASSSLGSSTDTQYF.

The J gene is TRBJ1-1, the V gene TRBV19; D perhaps matches TRBD1 (5 bases). Trimming cost V 9 bases and J 4 bases, with 15 bases left between them. Germline CDR1 is LNHDA and CDR2 is SQIVND (reference sequence). This CDR3 region has 13 residues. CDR3 sequence (DNA): TGTGCCAGCCTGATGGTCCAGGGCACTGAAGCTTTCTTT. It yields the protein CASLMVQGTEAFF.

As to this clone: Within the sample, other DNA sequences also encode this same CDR3. The chain joins TRBV29-1 to TRBJ2-6, with D perhaps matching TRBD2 (6 bases). The V gene's germline CDR1 is SQVTM and CDR2 ANQGSEA. With 3 bases removed from V and 1 base from J, the gap between germline ends came to 7 bases. The CDR3 runs to 14 residues. This chain's CDR3 is CSVEGGSGANVLTF. CDR3 nucleotides: TGCAGCGTTGAGGGGGGATCTGGGGCCAACGTCCTGACTTTC.

V and J are TRBV28 and TRBJ1-5; a weak D match, TRBD1 (6 bases). Germline CDR1 is MDHEN and CDR2 is SYDVKM. This CDR3 comprises 17 residues. V was clipped by 5 bases and J by 0 bases, with 17 bases between them. CDR3 residues: CASSPGQGYYSNQPQHF. The CDR3 region has the DNA TGTGCCAGCAGTCCAGGGCAGGGGTATTATAGCAATCAGCCCCAGCATTTT. Looking up the rest from reference TRBV28 and TRBJ1-5 gives the full variable domain: DVKVTQSSRYLVKRTGEKVFLECVQDMDHENMFWYRQDPGLGLRLIYFSYDVKMKEKGDIPEGYSVSREKKERFSLILESASTNQTSMYLCASSPGQGYYSNQPQHFGDGTRLSIL.

This clone appeared a few times. This chain joins TRBV2 and TRBJ2-1, with 9 nucleotides matching TRBD2. Losses at the gene ends were 4 bases for V and 5 bases for J; bases not matched to a gene: 3. In germline, CDR1 is SNHLY, CDR2 FYNNEI. CDR3 length: 14 residues. The CDR3 region has the DNA TGTGCCAGCAGTGGGCTAGCGGGAAACAATGAGCAGTTCTTC. Protein: CASSGLAGNNEQFF.